This T cell receptor (beta chain) came from a study of a mutant IDH1 vaccine in newly diagnosed glioma. The V end was cut by 1 base, the J end by 1 base, with 16 bases between. Germline V gives CDR1 KGHSH, CDR2 LQKENI. This CDR3 comprises 17 residues. Of note for this clone: The antigen is not known.

Produced via immunoSEQ multiplex PCR; TCRdb's table is partial and in-frame only. Among roughly 30,000 clones listed, around 80% were seen once. Time point: week 11, during vaccination. Alongside topical imiquimod, each dose of vaccine comprised 300 ug of mutant IDH1 20-mer peptide. The receptor was derived from a man aged 25 to 40 with glioma. This sample comprised PBMCs, obtained from a glioma patient whose treatment included an IDH1 peptide vaccine. The rearrangement joins TRBV18 to TRBJ1-1; possible D gene TRBD1, 5 bases. CDR3 nucleotides: TGTGCCAGCTCACCACTCAGTTTCGCAGGGAGGAACACTGAAGCTTTCTTT. Translating gives CASSPLSFAGRNTEAFF.